What follows describes a single T cell receptor (beta chain). Each of two time points yielded roughly 6.4 milliliters of peripheral venous blood. The data stem from a study of prognosis after radiotherapy for stage I lung cancer. V was trimmed by 4 bases and J by 6 bases, leaving 15 bases between them. The CDR3 totals 15 residues. Germline CDR1 reads MNHEY; CDR2 reads SVGEGT. Two rounds of multiplex PCR amplified TCR beta CDR3 from genomic DNA. First-round PCR amplification was performed with primers specific to each TRBV and TRBJ gene. TCRdb called the multiplex PCR reads again in MiXCR, with one record for every CDR3 protein. The data show nearly 25,000 distinct CDR3 sequences, under 40% seen once.

Material: PBMCs, obtained before or after stereotactic body radiation therapy (not recorded which). The chain carries TRBV6-2 or TRBV6-3 and TRBJ2-2, with D tentatively TRBD1 (5 bases). This receptor was obtained from a donor aged 50 or older with non-small cell lung cancer. The CDR3 sequence: CASSSSGHGAGELFF. In DNA, the CDR3 is TGTGCCAGCAGTTCCTCTGGACATGGGGCCGGGGAGCTGTTTTTT.